A selection of T cell receptor beta chains follows, all from one sample in a study of blood T cells in healthy people across ages. TCRdb processed the 5' RACE reads anew with MiXCR; each CDR3 protein has one entry. Seen here are over 1.5 million distinct CDR3 sequences, less than 50% observed once, and the top ten hold approximately 2.1%. The sequenced material came from blood. Receptor source: a woman aged 40-49 years in good health. Both conserved end residues are trimmed from each CDR3. D genes are given only for firm matches.

D gene: -; J gene: TRBJ2-2; V gene: TRBV7-6; CDR3 protein: ASSSSRELF
D gene: -; J gene: TRBJ1-6; V gene: TRBV28; CDR3 protein: ASSLWSDSYNSPLH
D gene: TRBD1; J gene: -; V gene: TRBV6-2/TRBV6-3; CDR3 protein: ASSYWSQGASYEQY
D gene: TRBD1; J gene: TRBJ2-3; V gene: TRBV6-5; CDR3 protein: ASSRIRGRGVDTQY
D gene: -; J gene: TRBJ1-1; V gene: TRBV7-2; CDR3 protein: ASSPLGRENTEAF
D gene: TRBD1; J gene: TRBJ2-1; V gene: TRBV6-6; CDR3 protein: ASSYYAGTGRDNEQF
D gene: -; J gene: TRBJ2-3; V gene: TRBV7-2; CDR3 protein: ASSAEGAGDTQY
D gene: -; J gene: TRBJ1-5; V gene: TRBV12-3/TRBV12-4; CDR3 protein: ASRITGNQPQH
D gene: -; J gene: TRBJ1-1; V gene: TRBV5-4; CDR3 protein: ASSARIQNTEAF
D gene: TRBD2; J gene: TRBJ2-7; V gene: TRBV6-5; CDR3 protein: ASRKGSGGSTYEQY
D gene: -; J gene: TRBJ2-7; V gene: TRBV6-5; CDR3 protein: AAGYQGSSEQY
D gene: -; J gene: TRBJ1-6; V gene: TRBV11-2; CDR3 protein: ASSHSMMDNSPLH
D gene: -; J gene: TRBJ2-5; V gene: TRBV28; CDR3 protein: ASSLTGTQETQY
D gene: -; J gene: TRBJ2-1; V gene: TRBV9; CDR3 protein: ASSLTSGRGSYNEQF
D gene: TRBD1; J gene: TRBJ2-7; V gene: TRBV4-3; CDR3 protein: ASSQEPPGQVHYEQY
D gene: -; J gene: TRBJ2-1; V gene: TRBV10-3; CDR3 protein: AVSGRSAHNEQF
D gene: -; J gene: TRBJ2-5; V gene: TRBV2; CDR3 protein: ASSGRVQETQY
D gene: TRBD2; J gene: TRBJ2-1; V gene: TRBV6-2/TRBV6-3; CDR3 protein: ASTGSTSGTNRGF
D gene: -; J gene: TRBJ2-1; V gene: TRBV4-3; CDR3 protein: ASSQARQGLNEQF
D gene: -; J gene: TRBJ2-3; V gene: TRBV7-2; CDR3 protein: ASSLRGGAIADTQY
D gene: -; J gene: TRBJ2-1; V gene: TRBV5-1; CDR3 protein: ASKAGGGSYNGQF
D gene: TRBD1; J gene: TRBJ1-2; V gene: TRBV9; CDR3 protein: ASSGQGAKGNYGYT
D gene: -; J gene: -; V gene: TRBV27; CDR3 protein: ASSFQGDYEQY
D gene: TRBD1; J gene: TRBJ1-2; V gene: TRBV29-1; CDR3 protein: SVDRSPTGHYGYT
D gene: TRBD1; J gene: TRBJ1-2; V gene: TRBV20-1; CDR3 protein: SARGGQVPYGYT
D gene: TRBD2; J gene: TRBJ2-5; V gene: TRBV5-1; CDR3 protein: ASSSSGTRETQY
D gene: -; J gene: TRBJ1-2; V gene: TRBV4-1; CDR3 protein: ASSHGENYT
D gene: -; J gene: -; V gene: TRBV5-1; CDR3 protein: ASSAQGRENIQY
D gene: TRBD1; J gene: TRBJ2-1; V gene: TRBV5-1; CDR3 protein: ASSAPGQDNEQF
D gene: TRBD2; J gene: TRBJ2-1; V gene: TRBV20-1; CDR3 protein: SARASGGKEQF
D gene: -; J gene: TRBJ1-2; V gene: TRBV28; CDR3 protein: ASSSTGCGYT
D gene: TRBD1; J gene: TRBJ2-2; V gene: TRBV29-1; CDR3 protein: SVAGQRRAGELF
D gene: TRBD1; J gene: TRBJ2-3; V gene: TRBV10-1; CDR3 protein: ATSRGQGARDTQY
D gene: -; J gene: TRBJ1-2; V gene: TRBV7-2; CDR3 protein: ASSPSRSSNYGYT
D gene: -; J gene: TRBJ1-5; V gene: TRBV4-3; CDR3 protein: ASSQELALPQH
D gene: TRBD2; J gene: TRBJ2-7; V gene: TRBV7-2; CDR3 protein: ASSFPIAGSYEQY
D gene: TRBD2; J gene: TRBJ2-1; V gene: TRBV7-2; CDR3 protein: ASSSQPGLAGNEQF
D gene: -; J gene: TRBJ2-1; V gene: TRBV4-1; CDR3 protein: ASSLPDVGPGTTYNEQF
D gene: -; J gene: TRBJ1-2; V gene: TRBV5-6; CDR3 protein: ASSNGTGNYGYT
D gene: TRBD2; J gene: TRBJ2-1; V gene: TRBV10-1; CDR3 protein: ASSESGTGSGEQF